Below, 4 T cell receptor beta chains from the same sample are listed, as sequenced in a study of blood T cell repertoires in COVID-19. Libraries were prepared by immunoSEQ multiplex PCR; TCRdb keeps only in-frame clonotypes and omits some of them. The table has nearly 95,000 clones, over 75% seen once. The specimen was peripheral blood. The receptors here all came from a woman of 80 years or more with acute or convalescent COVID-19.

The chain uses TRBV27 and TRBJ2-1, with D possibly being TRBD1 (6 bases). V lost 8 bases and J 4 bases, leaving 12 bases between the germline ends. Germline V gene lookup returns CDR1 MNHEY and CDR2 SMNVEV (reference sequence). The CDR3 length is 13 residues. The chain's CDR3 is CASSGTTYNEQFF. Written as DNA, the CDR3 is TGTGCCAGCTCCGGGACAACTTACAATGAGCAGTTCTTC.

This sequence joins TRBV3-1 (or the pseudogene TRBV3-2) and TRBJ2-3, with TRBD1 identical over 9 bases. Germline loops: CDR1 LGHDT, CDR2 YNNKEL (reference sequence). CDR3 size: 15 residues. V was clipped by 4 bases and J by 4 bases; unmatched bases: 6. The CDR3 bases are TGTGCCAGCAGCCCAACAGGGGGCAGGGCAGATACGCAGTATTTT. This encodes CASSPTGGRADTQYF.

The chain employs TRBV3-1 (or the pseudogene TRBV3-2) and TRBJ2-3, with D maybe TRBD2 (6 bases). Trimming pared 6 bases from V and 6 bases from J, leaving 10 bases between. Looked up from germline, CDR1 is LGHDT and CDR2 is YNNKEL (reference sequence). This CDR3 spans 12 amino acids. Here the CDR3 reads CASSTRGDTQYF. The CDR3 bases are TGTGCCAGCAGTACTCGGGGGGATACGCAGTATTTT.

The chain is built from TRBV10-1 and TRBJ2-3; a possible D gene is TRBD2 (5 bases). The CDR3 is made up of 17 amino acids. Deletions cut 0 bases from V and 4 bases from J, with 17 bases between. The germline CDR1 and CDR2 sequences are WNHNN and SYGVQD (reference sequence). The CDR3: CASSESRAIVGADTQYF. The CDR3 bases are TGCGCCAGCAGTGAGTCCCGAGCAATAGTGGGAGCAGATACGCAGTATTTT.